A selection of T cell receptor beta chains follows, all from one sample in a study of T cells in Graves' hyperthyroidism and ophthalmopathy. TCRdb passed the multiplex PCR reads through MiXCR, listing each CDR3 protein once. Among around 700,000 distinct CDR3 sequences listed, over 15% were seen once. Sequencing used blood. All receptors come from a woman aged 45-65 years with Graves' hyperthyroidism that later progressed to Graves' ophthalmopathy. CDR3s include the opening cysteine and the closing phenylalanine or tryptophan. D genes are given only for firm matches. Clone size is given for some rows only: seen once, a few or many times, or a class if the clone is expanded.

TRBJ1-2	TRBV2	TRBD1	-	CASSDDRDGYGYTF	TGTGCCAGCAGTGACGACAGGGATGGCTATGGCTACACCTTC
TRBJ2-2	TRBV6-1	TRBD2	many	CASRKSRVGGESTGELFF	TGTGCCAGCAGGAAAAGTCGCGTCGGGGGGGAATCTACCGGGGAGCTGTTTTTT
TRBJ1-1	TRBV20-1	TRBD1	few	CSARHRGHDTEAFF	TGCAGTGCTAGACACAGGGGCCACGACACTGAAGCTTTCTTT
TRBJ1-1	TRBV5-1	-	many	CASSSFGNTEAFF	TGTGCCAGCAGCTCGTTTGGGAACACTGAAGCTTTCTTT
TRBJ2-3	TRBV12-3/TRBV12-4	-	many	CASSLKGTSTDTQYF	TGTGCCAGCAGTTTAAAGGGGACTAGCACAGATACGCAGTATTTT
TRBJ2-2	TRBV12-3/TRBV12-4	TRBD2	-	CASSTSGMNTGELFF	TGTGCCAGCAGTACTAGCGGGATGAACACCGGGGAGCTGTTTTTT
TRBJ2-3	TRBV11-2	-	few	CASSRQAQDTQYF	TGTGCCAGCAGCCGGCAGGCCCAAGATACGCAGTATTTT
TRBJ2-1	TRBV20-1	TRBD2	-	CSARDYRSGGPSYNEQFF	TGCAGTGCTAGAGACTACCGAAGCGGGGGGCCCTCCTACAATGAGCAGTTCTTC
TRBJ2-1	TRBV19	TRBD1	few	CASSIGNPRDSRRKQFF	TGTGCCAGTAGTATAGGAAACCCCAGGGACAGTCGGCGAAAGCAGTTCTTC
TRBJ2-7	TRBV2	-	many	CASSEGPGAYEQYF	TGTGCCAGCAGTGAGGGCCCAGGGGCCTACGAGCAGTACTTC
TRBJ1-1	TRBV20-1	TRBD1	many	CSARDPGTGGLSDTEAFF	TGCAGTGCTAGAGACCCCGGGACAGGGGGCTTATCGGACACTGAAGCTTTCTTT
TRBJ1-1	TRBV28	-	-	CASSFRGTWGNTEAFF	TGTGCCAGCAGTTTTAGGGGGACCTGGGGGAACACTGAAGCTTTCTTT
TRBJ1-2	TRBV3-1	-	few	CASSHFFSVLPWNGYTF	TGTGCCAGCAGCCATTTTTTTTCGGTGCTCCCATGGAATGGCTACACCTTC
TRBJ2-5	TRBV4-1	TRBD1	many	CASSRRTGNQETQYF	TGCGCCAGCAGCCGTAGGACAGGGAACCAAGAGACCCAGTACTTC
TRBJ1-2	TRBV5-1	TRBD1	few	CARKTGNYGYTF	TGCGCCAGAAAGACAGGGAACTATGGCTACACCTTC
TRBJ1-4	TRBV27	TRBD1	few	CASLGQGRKLFF	TGTGCCAGCCTGGGACAGGGTAGAAAACTGTTTTTT
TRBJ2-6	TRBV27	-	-	CASMDHSGANVLTF	TGTGCCAGCATGGACCACTCTGGGGCCAACGTCCTGACTTTC